This is a list of T cell receptor beta chains from one sample in a study of shared clonotypes between healthy human individuals. Some clones are missing from TCRdb's copy, which holds only in-frame ones; the method was immunoSEQ multiplex PCR. This table holds approximately 1,000,000 clones, around 82% found once. The sample taken for sequencing was memory CD4+ T cells from PBMCs. These receptors were collected from a man in his late teens or twenties in good health. Some clones in this sample may be carry-over from other donors' samples. CDR3s include the opening cysteine and the closing phenylalanine or tryptophan. The order of the fields is J gene, clone size, V gene, CDR3 length, D gene, CDR3 DNA, CDR3 protein. D genes are given only for firm matches. Size is omitted from some rows. Given values are once, few, many or a class for expanded clones.

j_call: TRBJ1-5; clone_size: -; v_call: TRBV28; cdr3_length: 17; d_call: -; cdr3_nt: TGTGCCAGCAGTTCCCCGACGTCACAGGGTTCCAATCAGCCCCAGCATTTT; cdr3_aa: CASSSPTSQGSNQPQHF
j_call: TRBJ2-7; clone_size: -; v_call: TRBV7-6; cdr3_length: 13; d_call: -; cdr3_nt: TGTGCCAGCAGCCCCTGGGTCACCTCCGAGCAGTACTTC; cdr3_aa: CASSPWVTSEQYF
j_call: TRBJ1-2; clone_size: -; v_call: TRBV28; cdr3_length: 16; d_call: TRBD1; cdr3_nt: TGTGCCAGCAGTTCAACCGGGACAGGGGGGGGCTATGGCTACACCTTC; cdr3_aa: CASSSTGTGGGYGYTF
j_call: TRBJ1-2; clone_size: -; v_call: TRBV9; cdr3_length: 15; d_call: TRBD1; cdr3_nt: TGTGCCAGCAGCGCGGGAACAGGGGGAAACTATGGCTACACCTTC; cdr3_aa: CASSAGTGGNYGYTF
j_call: TRBJ2-7; clone_size: -; v_call: TRBV7-2; cdr3_length: 16; d_call: -; cdr3_nt: TGTGCCAGCAGCTTAGGGGTAGGGGGGAGGCAGTACGAGCAGTACTTC; cdr3_aa: CASSLGVGGRQYEQYF
j_call: TRBJ2-2; clone_size: once; v_call: TRBV2; cdr3_length: 17; d_call: TRBD2; cdr3_nt: TGTGCCAGCAGGCCGACTAGCGGGAGGGCCAGTACCGGGGAGCTGTTTTTT; cdr3_aa: CASRPTSGRASTGELFF
j_call: TRBJ2-6; clone_size: once; v_call: TRBV7-2; cdr3_length: 17; d_call: -; cdr3_nt: TGTGCCAGCAGCTTTGCAGCCTTAAGCTCTGGGGCCAACGTCCTGACTTTC; cdr3_aa: CASSFAALSSGANVLTF
j_call: TRBJ1-5; clone_size: once; v_call: TRBV5-4; cdr3_length: 14; d_call: -; cdr3_nt: TGTGCCACCGAACGACTCGGTAGCAATCAGCCCCAGCATTTT; cdr3_aa: CATERLGSNQPQHF
j_call: TRBJ2-5; clone_size: few; v_call: TRBV5-1; cdr3_length: 16; d_call: -; cdr3_nt: TGCGCCAGCAGCCCGGATTCGGGCGCCGGAGGAGAGACCCAGTACTTC; cdr3_aa: CASSPDSGAGGETQYF
j_call: TRBJ2-1; clone_size: -; v_call: TRBV5-1; cdr3_length: 13; d_call: -; cdr3_nt: TGCGCCAGCAGCTTGGCCCTCCTCAATGAGCAGTTCTTC; cdr3_aa: CASSLALLNEQFF
j_call: TRBJ2-7; clone_size: few; v_call: TRBV12-5; cdr3_length: 12; d_call: -; cdr3_nt: TGTGCTAGTGGTTTGGACTCCTACGAGCAGTACTTC; cdr3_aa: CASGLDSYEQYF
j_call: TRBJ2-2; clone_size: -; v_call: TRBV2; cdr3_length: 16; d_call: TRBD2; cdr3_nt: TGTGCCAGCAGCATGGGACTAGCGGCGAACACCGGGGAGCTGTTTTTT; cdr3_aa: CASSMGLAANTGELFF
j_call: TRBJ2-3; clone_size: -; v_call: TRBV13; cdr3_length: 20; d_call: -; cdr3_nt: TGTGCCAGCAGCTTAGGCTGGGAGGCCACGCGACAGCCAGACACAGATACGCAGTATTTT; cdr3_aa: CASSLGWEATRQPDTDTQYF
j_call: TRBJ2-3; clone_size: -; v_call: TRBV18; cdr3_length: 16; d_call: TRBD2; cdr3_nt: TGTGCCAGCTCACCCGAGGGAGCGGGAGGTGCAGATACGCAGTATTTT; cdr3_aa: CASSPEGAGGADTQYF
j_call: TRBJ2-7; clone_size: once; v_call: TRBV18; cdr3_length: 15; d_call: TRBD1; cdr3_nt: TGTGCCAGCTCAACTACACCGACAGGGGGCGACGAGCAGTACTTC; cdr3_aa: CASSTTPTGGDEQYF
j_call: TRBJ2-5; clone_size: -; v_call: TRBV30; cdr3_length: 12; d_call: -; cdr3_nt: TGTGCCTGGAGTCCTAGGGGAGAGACCCAGTACTTC; cdr3_aa: CAWSPRGETQYF
j_call: TRBJ2-7; clone_size: -; v_call: TRBV5-1; cdr3_length: 14; d_call: TRBD2; cdr3_nt: TGCGCCAGCAGTTTTAGCGGGGTTGCCTACGAGCAGTACTTC; cdr3_aa: CASSFSGVAYEQYF
j_call: TRBJ2-7; clone_size: -; v_call: TRBV5-1; cdr3_length: 15; d_call: -; cdr3_nt: TGCGCCAGCAGCTTGGTGAAGGCCGGGGCCTACGAGCAGTACTTC; cdr3_aa: CASSLVKAGAYEQYF
j_call: TRBJ2-3; clone_size: -; v_call: TRBV5-1; cdr3_length: 16; d_call: TRBD2; cdr3_nt: TGCGCCAGCAGCCGGGGACTAGCGGGAGGGATAAATACGCAGTATTTT; cdr3_aa: CASSRGLAGGINTQYF
j_call: TRBJ1-1; clone_size: few; v_call: TRBV5-1; cdr3_length: 14; d_call: -; cdr3_nt: TGCGCCAGCAGCTCGGACAGCTTGAACACTGAAGCTTTCTTT; cdr3_aa: CASSSDSLNTEAFF
j_call: TRBJ1-4; clone_size: -; v_call: TRBV28; cdr3_length: 15; d_call: -; cdr3_nt: TGTGCCAGCAGTTTATTAGGAGCAACTAATGAAAAACTGTTTTTT; cdr3_aa: CASSLLGATNEKLFF
j_call: TRBJ1-3; clone_size: -; v_call: TRBV2; cdr3_length: 15; d_call: TRBD1; cdr3_nt: TGTGCCAGCAGAAGACAGGGGGTATCTGGAAACACCATATATTTT; cdr3_aa: CASRRQGVSGNTIYF
j_call: TRBJ2-6; clone_size: few; v_call: TRBV19; cdr3_length: 15; d_call: -; cdr3_nt: TGTGCCAGTAGTATGACGGCCTCTGGGGCCAACGTCCTGACTTTC; cdr3_aa: CASSMTASGANVLTF
j_call: TRBJ2-2; clone_size: -; v_call: TRBV5-1; cdr3_length: 16; d_call: TRBD1; cdr3_nt: TGCGCCAGCAGCTACGACAGGGGTATAAACACCGGGGAGCTGTTTTTT; cdr3_aa: CASSYDRGINTGELFF
j_call: TRBJ2-3; clone_size: -; v_call: TRBV4-2; cdr3_length: 19; d_call: -; cdr3_nt: TGTGCCAGCAGCCCCCCTGACCCGGGTGGACACCTCCCCACAGATACGCAGTATTTT; cdr3_aa: CASSPPDPGGHLPTDTQYF
j_call: TRBJ1-2; clone_size: -; v_call: TRBV5-6; cdr3_length: 13; d_call: -; cdr3_nt: TGTGCCAGCAGCGGGGGACGGGCCTTGGGCTACACCTTC; cdr3_aa: CASSGGRALGYTF
j_call: TRBJ2-7; clone_size: few; v_call: TRBV5-1; cdr3_length: 14; d_call: -; cdr3_nt: TGCGCCAGCAGCTTGGGACAGTCGAGATACGAGCAGTACTTC; cdr3_aa: CASSLGQSRYEQYF
j_call: TRBJ2-2; clone_size: -; v_call: TRBV7-3; cdr3_length: 14; d_call: -; cdr3_nt: TGTGCCAGCAGCTTAACGCGACCCGCCGGGGAGCTGTTTTTT; cdr3_aa: CASSLTRPAGELFF
j_call: TRBJ2-3; clone_size: -; v_call: TRBV4-3; cdr3_length: 15; d_call: -; cdr3_nt: TGCGCCAGCAGCGGAAGGGGGGGAAGCACAGATACGCAGTATTTT; cdr3_aa: CASSGRGGSTDTQYF
j_call: TRBJ1-6; clone_size: -; v_call: TRBV11-2; cdr3_length: 13; d_call: -; cdr3_nt: TGTGCCAGCAGCTTACTATATGATTCACCCCTCCACTTT; cdr3_aa: CASSLLYDSPLHF
j_call: TRBJ2-5; clone_size: -; v_call: TRBV27; cdr3_length: 17; d_call: TRBD1; cdr3_nt: TGTGCCAGCAGTCCTTCCTTAGGGACAGGGGGCAGGGAGACCCAGTACTTC; cdr3_aa: CASSPSLGTGGRETQYF
j_call: TRBJ1-1; clone_size: -; v_call: TRBV2; cdr3_length: 13; d_call: -; cdr3_nt: TGTGCCAGCGGACGGAATGGGAACACTGAAGCTTTCTTT; cdr3_aa: CASGRNGNTEAFF
j_call: TRBJ1-2; clone_size: -; v_call: TRBV5-4; cdr3_length: 13; d_call: -; cdr3_nt: TGTGCCAGCAGCGCTTTACAAGGCGGCGGCTACACCTTC; cdr3_aa: CASSALQGGGYTF
j_call: TRBJ2-2; clone_size: -; v_call: TRBV7-9; cdr3_length: 16; d_call: TRBD1; cdr3_nt: TGTGCCAGCAGCCCAGGGACAGGGATAATCGTCGGGGAGCTGTTTTTT; cdr3_aa: CASSPGTGIIVGELFF
j_call: TRBJ1-5; clone_size: -; v_call: TRBV30; cdr3_length: 18; d_call: TRBD1; cdr3_nt: TGTGCCTGGAGCCGGGAGGCAGGGGGAATCTTGAGCAATCAGCCCCAGCATTTT; cdr3_aa: CAWSREAGGILSNQPQHF
j_call: TRBJ2-1; clone_size: many; v_call: TRBV29-1; cdr3_length: 10; d_call: -; cdr3_nt: TGCAGCGTTGGAGGGCTAAAGCAGTTCTTC; cdr3_aa: CSVGGLKQFF
j_call: TRBJ2-2; clone_size: -; v_call: TRBV5-1; cdr3_length: 16; d_call: TRBD2; cdr3_nt: TGCGCCAGCAGCACCGGACTAGCGGGAGTTGCCGGGGAGCTGTTTTTT; cdr3_aa: CASSTGLAGVAGELFF
j_call: TRBJ1-1; clone_size: -; v_call: TRBV5-4; cdr3_length: 16; d_call: -; cdr3_nt: TGTGCCAGCAGCAGTCCGGACGCCGGGCAGGTCACTGAAGCTTTCTTT; cdr3_aa: CASSSPDAGQVTEAFF
j_call: TRBJ1-6; clone_size: few; v_call: TRBV6-5; cdr3_length: 13; d_call: -; cdr3_nt: TGTGCCAGCAGTTACGCCGGGACTTGGGCCCTCCACTTT; cdr3_aa: CASSYAGTWALHF
j_call: TRBJ1-1; clone_size: -; v_call: TRBV20-1; cdr3_length: 11; d_call: -; cdr3_nt: TGCAGTGCCCAGGGAAACACTGAAGCTTTCTTT; cdr3_aa: CSAQGNTEAFF
j_call: TRBJ1-5; clone_size: -; v_call: TRBV4-1; cdr3_length: 17; d_call: -; cdr3_nt: TGCGCCAGCAGCCAAGGGGTCTGGACGGGGGAAAAACAGCCCCAGCATTTT; cdr3_aa: CASSQGVWTGEKQPQHF
j_call: TRBJ1-1; clone_size: many; v_call: TRBV2; cdr3_length: 14; d_call: TRBD1; cdr3_nt: TGTGCCAGCACCAGACAGGGGGCGAACACTGAAGCTTTCTTT; cdr3_aa: CASTRQGANTEAFF
j_call: TRBJ2-2; clone_size: -; v_call: TRBV2; cdr3_length: 12; d_call: -; cdr3_nt: TGTGCCAGTAGGCAGGGGTCCGGGGAGCTGTTTTTT; cdr3_aa: CASRQGSGELFF
j_call: TRBJ1-2; clone_size: -; v_call: TRBV7-3; cdr3_length: 15; d_call: -; cdr3_nt: TGTGCCAGCAGCCCCCAGCGGGGGGCTAACTATGGCTACACCTTC; cdr3_aa: CASSPQRGANYGYTF
j_call: TRBJ2-5; clone_size: -; v_call: TRBV5-4; cdr3_length: 14; d_call: TRBD2; cdr3_nt: TGTGCCAGCAGCCTGCTAGCTCCGGCGGGGGCCCAGTACTTC; cdr3_aa: CASSLLAPAGAQYF
j_call: TRBJ1-1; clone_size: once; v_call: TRBV5-6; cdr3_length: 14; d_call: -; cdr3_nt: TGTGCCAGCACCCACATTAATGAGGGACGTCGGGCTTTCTTT; cdr3_aa: CASTHINEGRRAFF
j_call: TRBJ2-1; clone_size: -; v_call: TRBV11-2; cdr3_length: 19; d_call: TRBD2; cdr3_nt: TGTGCCAGCAGCCCCCGCCCTCAGCGGGAGGGTTCCCTTTACAATGAGCAGTTCTTC; cdr3_aa: CASSPRPQREGSLYNEQFF
j_call: TRBJ2-5; clone_size: -; v_call: TRBV7-9; cdr3_length: 13; d_call: -; cdr3_nt: TGTGCCAGCAGCTTGACCGGGGGAGAGACCCAGTACTTC; cdr3_aa: CASSLTGGETQYF
j_call: TRBJ1-1; clone_size: few; v_call: TRBV5-4; cdr3_length: 15; d_call: TRBD1; cdr3_nt: TGTGCCAGCAACGGACAGGGGGCGAGAAACACTGAAGCTTTCTTT; cdr3_aa: CASNGQGARNTEAFF
j_call: TRBJ2-1; clone_size: -; v_call: TRBV7-2; cdr3_length: 14; d_call: -; cdr3_nt: TGTGCCAGCAGCTTTAGCGGAGACTACAATGAGCAGTTCTTC; cdr3_aa: CASSFSGDYNEQFF
j_call: TRBJ2-3; clone_size: -; v_call: TRBV7-3; cdr3_length: 15; d_call: -; cdr3_nt: TGTGCCAGCAGCTTAACTCGCGACAGCACAGATACGCAGTATTTT; cdr3_aa: CASSLTRDSTDTQYF
j_call: TRBJ1-4; clone_size: -; v_call: TRBV11-2; cdr3_length: 14; d_call: TRBD1; cdr3_nt: TGTGCCAGCAGCCTCGGGACAGGGGTAGCAAAACTGTTTTTT; cdr3_aa: CASSLGTGVAKLFF
j_call: TRBJ2-5; clone_size: -; v_call: TRBV11-1; cdr3_length: 15; d_call: TRBD2; cdr3_nt: TGTGCCAGCAGCTTACGGCTAGCGGGAAAGGAGACCCAGTACTTC; cdr3_aa: CASSLRLAGKETQYF
j_call: TRBJ2-1; clone_size: -; v_call: TRBV11-2; cdr3_length: 12; d_call: -; cdr3_nt: TGTGCCAGCAGCTCTACAGGGCCCGAGCAGTTCTTC; cdr3_aa: CASSSTGPEQFF
j_call: TRBJ2-6; clone_size: -; v_call: TRBV4-2; cdr3_length: 18; d_call: -; cdr3_nt: TGTGCCAGCAGCCAAGATGAGGAGGGGGACACTGGGGCCAACGTCCTGACTTTC; cdr3_aa: CASSQDEEGDTGANVLTF